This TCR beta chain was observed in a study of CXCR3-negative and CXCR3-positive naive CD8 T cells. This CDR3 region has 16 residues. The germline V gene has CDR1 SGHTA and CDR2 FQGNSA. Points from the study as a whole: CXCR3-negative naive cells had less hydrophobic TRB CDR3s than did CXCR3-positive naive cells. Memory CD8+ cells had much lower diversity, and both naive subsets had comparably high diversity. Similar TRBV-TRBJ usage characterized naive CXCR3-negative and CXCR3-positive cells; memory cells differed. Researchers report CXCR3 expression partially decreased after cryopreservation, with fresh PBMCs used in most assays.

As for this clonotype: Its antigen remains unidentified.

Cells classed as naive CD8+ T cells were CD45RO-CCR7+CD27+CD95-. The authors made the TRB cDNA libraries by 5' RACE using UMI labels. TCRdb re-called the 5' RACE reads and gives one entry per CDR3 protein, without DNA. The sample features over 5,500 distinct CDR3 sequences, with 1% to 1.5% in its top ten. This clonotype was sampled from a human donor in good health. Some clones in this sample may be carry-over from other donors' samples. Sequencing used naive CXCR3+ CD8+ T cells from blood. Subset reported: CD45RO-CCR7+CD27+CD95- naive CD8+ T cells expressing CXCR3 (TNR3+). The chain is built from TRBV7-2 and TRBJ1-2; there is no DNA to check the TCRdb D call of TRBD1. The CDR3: CASSLGPWATRYGYTF. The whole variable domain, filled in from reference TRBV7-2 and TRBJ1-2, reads GAGVSQSPSNKVTEKGKDVELRCDPISGHTALYWYRQSLGQGLEFLIYFQGNSAPDKSGLPSDRFSAERTGGSVSTLTIQRTQQEDSAVYLCASSLGPWATRYGYTFGSGTRLTVV.